Here is one T cell receptor (beta chain) with its context. The clone's antigen remains unknown. Per-base qualities were not stored, and no clone one base away is much larger. Interpreted using the paper, the treatment or condition label stands for: suppressive antiretroviral therapy. Cells were stimulated with a pool of overlapping HIV-1 Gag 15-mer peptides at roughly 1 ug per peptide per mL. Nonresponding CD40L-negative CD69-negative CD45RO-high memory CD4+ T cells were sorted as memory populations depleted of antigen-responding cells. HIV-1-infected adults in whom suppressive ART had been started during chronic infection were enrolled as participants. Plasma HIV-1 RNA had been undetectable (below 50 copies/mL) in participants for at least 4 years. To be included, a participant needed positive CMV serology and a CD4+ T cell count above 400 cells/uL. Before stimulation, PBMCs were isolated using density centrifugation and then depleted of CD8+ T cells. Stimulation of CD8-depleted PBMCs was carried out for 15 to 20 hours with anti-CD28/CD49d costimulation, CD40-blocking antibody and enfuvirtide, to prevent new infections. Cell sorting was performed on a Beckman Coulter MoFlo Legacy or XDP sorter, and dead cells were excluded with propidium iodide. Genomic DNA was extracted using the QIAamp DNA Mini Kit for samples with more than one million cells and using the Quick-DNA Microprep Kit for all other samples.

The immunoSEQ hsTCRB assay version 4, run in survey mode, was used to sequence TCRbeta repertoires from genomic DNA. For TCRbeta sequencing, genomic DNA was diluted to around 9.7 ng/uL, with up to 1 ug used per sample. As for the original processing: Analysis of the TCRbeta data was done in ImmunoSeq Analyzer 3.0, and diversity was computed on productive nucleotide rearrangements. Using the Immunarch R package, lower-bound TCR diversity was estimated with the improved Chao index and clonality was estimated with the Gini coefficient. Different nucleotide rearrangements encoding the same CDR3beta amino acid sequence were treated as distinct clonotypes. TCRbeta sequences significantly enriched in antigen-responding cells relative to anti-CD3/anti-CD28-activated cells were identified by differential abundance analysis. Using predicted peptide-MHC specificity as the basis, GLIPH2 grouped TCRs into clusters, both for each participant individually and for the merged data sets that combined participants. TCRdb mirrors the immuneACCESS table, restricted to in-frame sequences. Some clones are absent from its copies; in checked studies, under half trace to an unresolved V gene, and the reason for the others is unknown. That table furnishes V, J and clone size, whereas the DNA furnished D and trimming. Within this sample are tens of thousands of clones, with 75% to 85% of them counted one time only. The top ten constitute about 18% of the sample.

This sample is part of a study of persistence of HIV-infected CD4 T cells (dated by TCRdb to 2019 to 2021). Concerning the study at large: The study isolated CMV- and HIV-1 Gag-responding CD4+ T cells from ART-treated individuals to examine antigen-driven clonal expansion of HIV-1-infected cells. Cross-participant TCR cluster analysis included 8 participants for CMV and more than five participants for Gag. Peripheral blood samples of up to about 200 mL were collected at multiple time points, except for a couple of participants, who underwent leukapheresis at a single time point. The median time the participants had spent on suppressive ART was 8 years. The clonality of all cells in each sorted population was assessed by TCRbeta sequencing, whereas the clonality of infected cells was assessed by proviral sequencing. What the research found in general, with its limitations: Enrichment of degenerate expanded CDR3beta sequences was found in antigen-responding cells, suggesting convergent selection of CD4+ responses to CMV and Gag. Only a small number of individuals took part in the study, and the range of antigens tested was limited. TCRbeta richness in CMV- and Gag-responding cells was significantly lower than in anti-CD3/anti-CD28-responding cells; CMV-responding cells had higher oligoclonality than CD3/CD28-stimulated and Gag-responding cells. Bulk TCR analyses could not be limited to the rare CMV-responding cells that actually contained HIV-1 proviruses. Within the same sorted populations, how oligoclonal the TCRs were correlated with how oligoclonal the proviruses were.

From the cysteine up to the phenylalanine, the CDR3 has a length of 17 residues. Left in the record is the CDR3 DNA by itself, 51 bases read in frame from the first base. V loses 6 bases at its end and J loses 0 bases; junction bases beyond the gene matches: 11. The germline V gene provides CDR1 KGHSH and CDR2 LQKENI. This sequence uses TRBV18 and TRBJ1-2; 9 middle bases align to TRBD1. The sample here was CD4+ T cells sorted from PBMCs after roughly 20-hour stimulation, taken from a patient who received antiretroviral therapy. This specimen's cell subset or site label, interpreted: CD40L-CD69- CD45RO-high memory CD4 T cells not responding to Gag peptides. This TCR derives from an adult woman with HIV who was CMV-seropositive. The CDR3 in this case is CASSKEGQGHTNYGYTF. Read as DNA, the sequence is TGTGCCAGCTCCAAAGAGGGACAGGGTCATACTAACTATGGCTACACCTTC.